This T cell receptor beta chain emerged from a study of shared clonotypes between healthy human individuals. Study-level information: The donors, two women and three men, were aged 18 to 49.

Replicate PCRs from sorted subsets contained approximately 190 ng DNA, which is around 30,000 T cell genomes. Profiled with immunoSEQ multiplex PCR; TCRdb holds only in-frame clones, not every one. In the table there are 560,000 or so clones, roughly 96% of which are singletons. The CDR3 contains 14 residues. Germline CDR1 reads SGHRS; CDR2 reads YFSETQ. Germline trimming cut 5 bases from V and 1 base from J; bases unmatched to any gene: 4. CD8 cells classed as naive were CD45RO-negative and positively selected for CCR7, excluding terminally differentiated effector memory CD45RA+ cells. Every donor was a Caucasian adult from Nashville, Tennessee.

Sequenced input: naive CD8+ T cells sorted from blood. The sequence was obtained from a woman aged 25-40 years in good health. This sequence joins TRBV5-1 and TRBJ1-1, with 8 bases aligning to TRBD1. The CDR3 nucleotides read TGCGCCAGCAGTTGGACAGGGCCGAACACTGAAGCTTTCTTT. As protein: CASSWTGPNTEAFF.